These 29 T cell receptor beta chains originate from one sample sequenced in a study of shared clonotypes between healthy human individuals. Assay used: immunoSEQ multiplex PCR; TCRdb lists only in-frame clones, some missing. The repertoire includes approximately 620,000 clones, roughly 97% of them detected once, and 0.055% to 0.07% sits in the top ten. Specimen: naive CD4+ T cells sorted from blood. Subset reported: CD45RA+ positively selected. The receptors here all came from a woman aged 25 to 39 in good health.

V and J are TRBV10-2 and TRBJ1-5; D is possibly TRBD1 (5 bases). Germline loops: CDR1 WSHSY, CDR2 SAAADI. Trimming took off 2 bases at V and 1 base at J, with 9 bases between the two ends. The CDR3 extends over 15 amino acids. The chain's CDR3 is CASSEGRASNQPQHF. CDR3 sequence (DNA): TGCGCCAGCAGTGAGGGCAGGGCGAGCAATCAGCCCCAGCATTTT.

This clone occurred once. The chain links TRBV5-4 to TRBJ2-3; 12 positions agree with TRBD2. V lost 1 base, J lost 4 bases, and 4 bases stayed unmatched. Germline V gene lookup returns CDR1 SGHNT and CDR2 YYREEE (reference sequence). The CDR3 covers 16 residues. The CDR3 DNA reads as TGTGCCAGCAGCTTGCGTGCTAGCGGGAGGGCAGATACGCAGTATTTT. It encodes CASSLRASGRADTQYF. Drawing the rest from reference TRBV5-4 and TRBJ2-3, the complete variable domain is ETGVTQSPTHLIKTRGQQVTLRCSSQSGHNTVSWYQQALGQGPQFIFQYYREEENGRGNFPPRFSGLQFPNYSSELNVNALELDDSALYLCASSLRASGRADTQYFGPGTRLTVL.

The rearrangement joins TRBV5-1 to TRBJ2-7; 10 bases agree with TRBD2. The CDR3 has 15 residues. V shed 4 bases, J shed 2 bases, and the junction held 6 bases outside the gene matches. Looked up from germline, CDR1 is SGHRS and CDR2 is YFSETQ. The CDR3 here is CASSRTSGHPYEQYF. The DNA of the CDR3 is TGCGCCAGCAGCCGGACTAGCGGACATCCCTACGAGCAGTACTTC.

J is TRBJ2-2 and V is TRBV28, with a weak D call TRBD1 (5 bases). The CDR3 totals 15 residues. The germline V gene encodes CDR1 MDHEN and CDR2 SYDVKM. The germline V and J ends were trimmed by 1 base and 3 bases, with 9 bases remaining between them. CDR3 residues: CASSLFQGYTGELFF. The CDR3 nucleotides are TGTGCCAGCAGTTTATTTCAGGGATACACCGGGGAGCTGTTTTTT.

The chain couples TRBV6-6 to TRBJ2-2; the D is unclear. The CDR3 runs 14 residues. V lost 0 bases and J 6 bases, leaving 8 bases between the germline ends. CDR1 is MNHNY, CDR2 SVGAGI, per germline (reference sequence). CDR3 protein: CASSYSFGAGELFF. The CDR3 DNA follows: TGTGCCAGCAGTTACTCTTTTGGGGCCGGGGAGCTGTTTTTT.

This rearrangement joins TRBV19 to TRBJ2-1, with a tentative D call TRBD1 (5 bases). The CDR3 contains 14 residues. Germline CDR1 and CDR2: LNHDA and SQIVND (reference sequence). V shed 3 bases and J shed 3 bases, with 9 bases lying between them. The CDR3 is CASSIRVGYNEQFF. As DNA, the CDR3 is TGTGCCAGTAGTATCAGGGTGGGCTACAATGAGCAGTTCTTC.

The rearrangement uses TRBV28 and TRBJ2-7, with 12 bases matching TRBD2. CDR3 length: 14 amino acids. In germline, CDR1 is MDHEN, CDR2 SYDVKM. Trimming cost V 6 bases and J 2 bases; bases outside gene matches: 2. The CDR3 nucleotides are TGTGCCAGCAGAGCTAGCGGGAGGGCCTACGAGCAGTACTTC. This sequence encodes CASRASGRAYEQYF.

This clone was recorded only once. The chain couples TRBV28 to TRBJ1-1; D is possibly TRBD1 (6 bases). Trimming removed 2 bases from V and 3 bases from J, with 16 bases in between. The CDR3 sequence is 16 residues long. From germline, CDR1 is MDHEN and CDR2 SYDVKM. This CDR3 is CASSLNSGAGDTEAFF. CDR3 bases: TGTGCCAGCAGTTTAAATTCAGGGGCTGGGGACACTGAAGCTTTCTTT.

The genes are TRBV28 and TRBJ1-5; a possible D gene is TRBD1 (5 bases). The V gene's germline CDR1 is MDHEN and CDR2 SYDVKM. Trimming shortened V by 5 bases and J by 2 bases, and 10 bases separated the two germline ends. The CDR3 is 14 amino acids. The chain's CDR3 is CASSVRGGNQPQHF. The CDR3 nucleotides read TGTGCCAGCAGTGTTCGGGGGGGCAATCAGCCCCAGCATTTT.

The V call is TRBV2, the J call TRBJ2-1; TRBD2 might be the D (5 bases). The V and J ends lost 8 bases and 8 bases respectively, with 16 bases between them. Germline V CDR1 and CDR2: SNHLY, FYNNEI. This CDR3 is 13 amino acids long. CDR3 protein: CASQKDMRDEQFF. For the CDR3, the DNA is TGTGCCAGCCAAAAAGACATGAGGGATGAGCAGTTCTTC. Variable domain in full (rest from reference TRBV2 and TRBJ2-1): EPEVTQTPSHQVTQMGQEVILRCVPISNHLYFYWYRQILGQKVEFLVSFYNNEISEKSEIFDDQFSVERPDGSNFTLKIRSTKLEDSAMYFCASQKDMRDEQFFGPGTRLTVL.

V is TRBV6-1 and J is TRBJ2-3, with D possibly matching TRBD2 (5 bases). Germline V lookup: CDR1 MNHNS, CDR2 SASEGT. V was trimmed by 3 bases and J by 9 bases, leaving 13 bases between them. The CDR3 extends over 13 amino acids. This CDR3 is CASSDLVTKTQYF. For the CDR3, the DNA is TGTGCCAGCAGTGATCTTGTGACTAAAACGCAGTATTTT.

The chain links TRBV5-1 to TRBJ2-7, with D tentatively TRBD1 (6 bases). Germline assignment: CDR1 SGHRS and CDR2 YFSETQ. This CDR3 is 15 amino acids long. Trimming stripped 0 bases from V and 1 base from J, with 11 bases between. The CDR3 DNA sequence: TGCGCCAGCAGCTTGGCCTATGACAGGTCCTACGAGCAGTACTTC. Encoded protein: CASSLAYDRSYEQYF.

This rearrangement joins TRBV6-6 to TRBJ1-4; 8 nucleotides align to TRBD1. The CDR3 extends over 14 amino acids. J lost 7 bases, V lost 4 bases, and 5 bases had no gene match. Germline assignment: CDR1 MNHNY and CDR2 SVGAGI (reference sequence). CDR3 sequence: CASSLQGDREKLFF. CDR3 nucleotide sequence: TGTGCCAGCAGTTTACAGGGGGATCGTGAAAAACTGTTTTTT.

V and J are TRBV19 and TRBJ1-1; D remains ambiguous. Trimming took 5 bases from V and 3 from J, leaving 7 bases between them. CDR3 size: 12 residues. The V gene's germline CDR1 is LNHDA and CDR2 SQIVND (reference sequence). CDR3 nucleotide sequence: TGTGCCAGTAGTCAGGAGTACACTGAAGCTTTCTTT. It specifies CASSQEYTEAFF.

V is TRBV10-3 and J is TRBJ2-1; D remains unclear. The CDR3 loop spans 13 amino acids. The V end lost 3 bases, the J end lost 6 bases, and 9 bases lay between the germline ends. Germline CDR1 is ENHRY and CDR2 is SYGVKD. In nucleotides, the CDR3 is TGTGCCATCAGTGAAATGGGATTCAATGAGCAGTTCTTC. Protein: CAISEMGFNEQFF.

The chain employs TRBV2 and TRBJ2-3; 9 bases are shared with TRBD2. With 0 bases clipped from V and 6 bases from J, the junction kept 7 bases outside the gene matches. This CDR3 is built from 16 residues. The germline CDR1 and CDR2 sequences are SNHLY and FYNNEI. The CDR3 region is CASSEARGRGYDTQYF. The CDR3, as DNA: TGTGCCAGCAGTGAAGCGCGCGGGAGGGGGTATGATACGCAGTATTTT. Combining the CDR3 with reference TRBV2 and TRBJ2-3 gives the whole variable domain EPEVTQTPSHQVTQMGQEVILRCVPISNHLYFYWYRQILGQKVEFLVSFYNNEISEKSEIFDDQFSVERPDGSNFTLKIRSTKLEDSAMYFCASSEARGRGYDTQYFGPGTRLTVL.

The chain carries TRBV5-1 and TRBJ2-1; D ambiguous. V was cut by 0 bases and J by 4 bases, with 8 bases left in between. This CDR3 is built from 14 residues. Looked up from germline, CDR1 is SGHRS and CDR2 is YFSETQ. The CDR3 reads CASSLGPTYNEQFF. CDR3 nucleotide sequence: TGCGCCAGCAGCTTGGGTCCAACATACAATGAGCAGTTCTTC. Filled out from reference TRBV5-1 and TRBJ2-1, the complete variable domain reads KAGVTQTPRYLIKTRGQQVTLSCSPISGHRSVSWYQQTPGQGLQFLFEYFSETQRNKGNFPGRFSGRQFSNSRSEMNVSTLELGDSALYLCASSLGPTYNEQFFGPGTRLTVL.

The chain uses TRBV7-9 and TRBJ1-3, with no clear D. V was cut by 5 bases and J by 4 bases, with 6 bases left in between. Germline V lookup: CDR1 SEHNR, CDR2 FQNEAQ (reference sequence). This CDR3 region has 12 residues. The CDR3 region is CASSEQGNTIYF. The DNA for the CDR3 is TGTGCCAGCAGCGAACAGGGAAACACCATATATTTT. Drawing the rest from reference TRBV7-9 and TRBJ1-3, the complete variable domain is DTGVSQNPRHKITKRGQNVTFRCDPISEHNRLYWYRQTLGQGPEFLTYFQNEAQLEKSRLLSDRFSAERPKGSFSTLEIQRTEQGDSAMYLCASSEQGNTIYFGEGSWLTVV.

The rearrangement uses TRBV5-1 and TRBJ2-5, with D perhaps TRBD1 or TRBD2 (5 bases each). The CDR3 contains 15 residues. V lost 0 bases to trimming and J lost 1 base, with 10 bases between them. The germline gives CDR1 SGHRS, CDR2 YFSETQ. The CDR3 DNA reads as TGCGCCAGCAGCTTGGGCGTGGGGGTCCAAGAGACCCAGTACTTC. Translating gives CASSLGVGVQETQYF.

The gene calls are TRBV14 and TRBJ1-1; 8 bases fit TRBD1. There are 14 residues in the CDR3. With V trimmed by 3 bases and J by 4 bases, 4 bases remained unmatched. Germline CDR1 is SGHDN and CDR2 is FVKESK. CDR3 in DNA: TGTGCCAGCAGCCAGGACAGGGTTAGCACTGAAGCTTTCTTT. The encoded protein is CASSQDRVSTEAFF.

The chain joins TRBV19 to TRBJ2-3; 7 bases agree with TRBD2. The CDR3 contains 15 residues. V lost 3 bases, J lost 2 bases, and 5 bases stayed unmatched. In germline, CDR1 is LNHDA, CDR2 SQIVND (reference sequence). CDR3: CASSIAGALTDTQYF. Here the CDR3 DNA reads TGTGCCAGTAGTATTGCGGGAGCCCTCACAGATACGCAGTATTTT.

The rearrangement uses TRBV7-8 and TRBJ2-6, with a tentative D call TRBD1 (6 bases). V lost 4 bases to trimming and J lost 4 bases, with 11 bases between them. This CDR3 contains 15 residues. The germline V gene has CDR1 SGHVS and CDR2 FQNEAQ. Here the CDR3 reads CASSWSGAGANVLTF. DNA for the CDR3: TGTGCCAGCAGCTGGTCAGGGGCGGGGGCCAACGTCCTGACTTTC.

V and J are TRBV6-6 and TRBJ2-5; TRBD2 agrees at 8 bases. Near its end, the DNA agrees better with TRBJ2-7, so the J call may be wrong. Germline V gene data show CDR1 as MNHNY and CDR2 as SVGAGI (reference sequence). There are 15 residues in the CDR3. In DNA, the CDR3 is TGTGCCAGCAGCCGTCCGACTAGCGCGACCTACGAGCAGTACTTC. Its translation is CASSRPTSATYEQYF.

The V gene is TRBV6-1, the J gene TRBJ2-7; D may be TRBD1 (8 bases). The CDR3 is made up of 14 amino acids. Between the trimmed V and J ends, which lost 8 bases and 2 bases, there was a span of 16 bases. Germline V gene data show CDR1 as MNHNS and CDR2 as SASEGT. CDR3 residues: CASLNRGGAYEQYF. CDR3 sequence (DNA): TGTGCCAGCCTAAACAGGGGGGGGGCCTACGAGCAGTACTTC.

The rearrangement uses TRBV27 and TRBJ1-2; TRBD1 might be the D (6 bases). Per germline, CDR1 MNHEY and CDR2 SMNVEV (reference sequence). V was shortened by 5 bases and J by 6 bases, with 16 bases between the two germline ends. The CDR3 is 14 amino acids. The CDR3 loop is CASSPSGQKDGYTF. DNA of the CDR3: TGTGCCAGCAGTCCGTCCGGACAGAAAGATGGCTACACCTTC.

The chain links TRBV2 to TRBJ2-1, with D uncertain. This CDR3 is built from 16 residues. Trimming took 6 bases from V and 2 from J, leaving 17 bases between them. Per the germline V gene, CDR1 is SNHLY and CDR2 is FYNNEI. The CDR3 here is CASSRLDRTTYNEQFF. The CDR3 region has the DNA TGTGCCAGCAGCCGACTTGACCGTACCACCTACAATGAGCAGTTCTTC.

The chain's CDR3 is CASSSDPGTEAFF. The CDR3 nucleotides read TGTGCCAGCAGTTCAGACCCGGGCACTGAAGCTTTCTTT. The chain carries TRBV11-3 and TRBJ1-1, with D unresolved. CDR1 and CDR2 (germline): SGHNT, YENEEA. The ends were cut back, 6 bases at V and 4 bases at J, with 12 bases in the middle. The CDR3 sequence is 13 residues long.

The chain links TRBV14 to TRBJ1-3; no clear D. The V and J ends lost 4 bases and 2 bases respectively, with 9 bases between them. CDR1 is SGHDN, CDR2 FVKESK, per germline. This CDR3 contains 14 residues. In DNA form, the CDR3 reads TGTGCCAGCAGCCCGACGACGGCTGGAAACACCATATATTTT. Residues: CASSPTTAGNTIYF.

This clone was counted a single time. The chain links TRBV6-1 to TRBJ1-5, with TRBD1 matching over 7 bases. The V and J ends lost 3 bases and 0 bases, in that order; junction bases with no gene match: 11. The CDR3 totals 18 residues. CDR1 and CDR2 (germline): MNHNS, SASEGT. CDR3 DNA: TGTGCCAGCAGTGAGCCTACGGGACAGCCGAATAGCAATCAGCCCCAGCATTTT. Its translation: CASSEPTGQPNSNQPQHF.